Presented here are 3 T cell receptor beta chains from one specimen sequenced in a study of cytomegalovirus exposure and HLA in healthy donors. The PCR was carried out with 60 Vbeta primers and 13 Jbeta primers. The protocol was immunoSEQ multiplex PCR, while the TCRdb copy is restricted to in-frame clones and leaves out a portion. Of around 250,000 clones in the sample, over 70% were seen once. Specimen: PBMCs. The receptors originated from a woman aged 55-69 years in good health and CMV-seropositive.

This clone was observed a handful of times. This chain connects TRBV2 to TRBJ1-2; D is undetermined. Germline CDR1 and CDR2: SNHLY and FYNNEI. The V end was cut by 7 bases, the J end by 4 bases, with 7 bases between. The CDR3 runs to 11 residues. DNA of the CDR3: TGTGCCAGCAAGAGGTTCTATGGCTACACCTTC. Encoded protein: CASKRFYGYTF.

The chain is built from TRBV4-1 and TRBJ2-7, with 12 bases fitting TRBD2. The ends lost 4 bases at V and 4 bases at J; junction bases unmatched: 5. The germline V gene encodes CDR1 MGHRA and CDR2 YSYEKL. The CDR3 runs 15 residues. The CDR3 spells CASSRPTSGRYEQYF. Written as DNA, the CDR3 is TGCGCCAGCAGCCGCCCCACTAGCGGGAGGTACGAGCAGTACTTC.

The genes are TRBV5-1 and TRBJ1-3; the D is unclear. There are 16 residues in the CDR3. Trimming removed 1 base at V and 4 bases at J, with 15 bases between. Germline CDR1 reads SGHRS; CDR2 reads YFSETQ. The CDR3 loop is CASSLSLAGSGNTIYF. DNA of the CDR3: TGCGCCAGCAGCTTGTCTTTGGCGGGGTCCGGAAACACCATATATTTT.